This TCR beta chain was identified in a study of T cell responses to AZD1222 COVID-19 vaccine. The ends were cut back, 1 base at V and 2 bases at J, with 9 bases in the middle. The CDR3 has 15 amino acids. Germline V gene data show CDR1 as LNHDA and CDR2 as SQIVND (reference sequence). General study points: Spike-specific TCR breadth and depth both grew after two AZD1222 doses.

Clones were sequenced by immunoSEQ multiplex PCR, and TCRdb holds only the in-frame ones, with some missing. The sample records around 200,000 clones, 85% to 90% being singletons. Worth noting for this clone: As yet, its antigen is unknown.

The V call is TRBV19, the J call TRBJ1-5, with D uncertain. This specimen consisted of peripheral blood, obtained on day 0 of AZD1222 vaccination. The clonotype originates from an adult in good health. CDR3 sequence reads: CASSIGEGGNQPQHF. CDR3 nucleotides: TGTGCCAGTAGTATAGGGGAGGGAGGCAATCAGCCCCAGCATTTT.